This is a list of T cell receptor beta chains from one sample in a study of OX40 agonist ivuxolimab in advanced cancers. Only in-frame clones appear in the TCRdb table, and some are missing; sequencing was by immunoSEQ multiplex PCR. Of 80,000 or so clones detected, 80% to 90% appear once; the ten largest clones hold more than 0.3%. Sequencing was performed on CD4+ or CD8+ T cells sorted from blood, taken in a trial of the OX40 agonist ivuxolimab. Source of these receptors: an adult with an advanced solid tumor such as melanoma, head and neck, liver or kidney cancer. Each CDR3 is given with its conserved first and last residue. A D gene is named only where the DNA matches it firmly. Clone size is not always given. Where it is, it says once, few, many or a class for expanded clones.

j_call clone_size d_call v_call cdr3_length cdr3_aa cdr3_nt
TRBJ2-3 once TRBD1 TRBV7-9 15 CASSKGTVNTDTQYF TGTGCCAGCAGCAAAGGGACAGTAAACACAGATACGCAGTATTTT
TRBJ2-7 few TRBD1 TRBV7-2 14 CASSLRQGSYEQYF TGTGCCAGCAGCTTACGACAGGGGTCCTACGAGCAGTACTTC
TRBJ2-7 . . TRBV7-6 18 CASSLRPLSGVMVYEQYF TGTGCCAGCAGCTTAAGGCCCCTGAGCGGAGTTATGGTCTACGAGCAGTACTTC
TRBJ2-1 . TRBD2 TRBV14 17 CASSQRYGLAGHNEQFF TGTGCCAGCAGCCAACGATACGGGCTAGCGGGGCACAATGAGCAGTTCTTC
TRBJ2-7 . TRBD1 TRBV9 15 CASSPRRDSRNEQYF TGTGCCAGCAGCCCCCGCCGGGACAGCCGGAATGAGCAGTACTTC
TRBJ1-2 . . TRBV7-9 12 CASSWVEDGYTF TGTGCCAGCAGCTGGGTGGAAGATGGCTACACCTTC
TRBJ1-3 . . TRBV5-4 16 CASSLKPGESGNTIYF TGTGCCAGCAGCTTGAAACCCGGGGAATCTGGAAACACCATATATTTT
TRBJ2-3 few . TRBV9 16 CASSVGDPSGTDTQYF TGTGCCAGCAGCGTAGGGGACCCAAGTGGCACAGATACGCAGTATTTT
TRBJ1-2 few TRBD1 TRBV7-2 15 CASSSQGALTYGYTF TGTGCCAGCAGCTCTCAGGGGGCGTTGACCTATGGCTACACCTTC
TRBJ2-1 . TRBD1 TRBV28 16 CASSRTTGQGINEQFF TGTGCCAGCAGCCGTACAACGGGACAGGGGATCAATGAGCAGTTCTTC
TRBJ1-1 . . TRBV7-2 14 CASSPRGSDTEAFF TGTGCCAGCAGCCCCAGGGGTTCGGACACTGAAGCTTTCTTT
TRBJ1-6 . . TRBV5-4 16 CASSLARRGGNSPLHF TGTGCCAGCAGCCTTGCGCGAAGGGGGGGAAATTCACCCCTCCACTTT
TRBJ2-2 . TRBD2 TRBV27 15 CATLRTSGGTGELFF TGTGCCACCCTACGGACTAGCGGGGGAACCGGGGAGCTGTTTTTT
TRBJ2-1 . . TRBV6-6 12 CASSYRRVEQFF TGTGCCAGCAGTTATCGAAGGGTTGAGCAGTTCTTC
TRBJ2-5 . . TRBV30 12 CAWSGVMETQYF TGTGCCTGGAGTGGAGTTATGGAGACCCAGTACTTC
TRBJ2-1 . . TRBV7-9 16 CASSSILQPGGSRGFF TGTGCCAGCAGCTCCATTTTGCAGCCGGGTGGCTCCCGTGGGTTCTTC
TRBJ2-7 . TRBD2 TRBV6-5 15 CASSNALAGSYEQYF TGTGCCAGCAGTAATGCGTTAGCGGGCTCCTACGAGCAGTACTTC
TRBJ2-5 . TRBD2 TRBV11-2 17 CASSLIATSGPQETQYF TGTGCCAGCAGCTTAATCGCGACTAGCGGGCCACAAGAGACCCAGTACTTC
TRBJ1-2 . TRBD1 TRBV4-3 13 CASSLGQGAGYTF TGCGCCAGCAGCCTAGGACAGGGGGCTGGCTACACCTTC
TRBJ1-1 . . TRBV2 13 CASILALTTEAFF TGTGCCAGCATATTGGCCCTTACTACTGAAGCTTTCTTT
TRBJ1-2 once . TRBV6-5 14 CASSYVGKRYGYTF TGTGCCAGCAGTTACGTGGGGAAGAGGTATGGCTACACCTTC
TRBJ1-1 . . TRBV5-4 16 CASSSARGGMNTEAFF TGTGCCAGCAGCTCGGCCCGCGGGGGCATGAACACTGAAGCTTTCTTT
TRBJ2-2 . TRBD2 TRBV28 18 CASSMPTSGRSHTGELFF TGTGCCAGCAGTATGCCGACTAGCGGGAGGTCTCACACCGGGGAGCTGTTTTTT
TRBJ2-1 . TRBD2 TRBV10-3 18 CAISESLGKRAGDNEQFF TGTGCCATCAGTGAGTCCTTAGGAAAGCGGGCGGGGGACAATGAGCAGTTCTTC
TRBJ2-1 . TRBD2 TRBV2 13 CASGGAFYNEQFF TGTGCCTCCGGGGGGGCCTTTTACAATGAGCAGTTCTTC
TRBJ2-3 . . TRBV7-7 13 CASSFGLTDTQYF TGTGCCAGCAGCTTTGGTCTTACAGATACGCAGTATTTT
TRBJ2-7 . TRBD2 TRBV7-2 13 CASSRLAGGEQYF TGTGCCAGCAGCAGACTAGCGGGAGGCGAGCAGTACTTC
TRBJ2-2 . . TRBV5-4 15 CASSSGLMNTGELFF TGTGCCAGCAGCTCGGGACTCATGAACACCGGGGAGCTGTTTTTT
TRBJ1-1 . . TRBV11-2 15 CASSLVGVRGTEAFF TGTGCCAGCAGCTTAGTCGGGGTACGGGGCACTGAAGCTTTCTTT
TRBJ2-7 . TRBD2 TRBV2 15 CASRPRTSGAYEQYF TGTGCCAGCAGGCCTAGGACTAGCGGGGCCTACGAGCAGTACTTC
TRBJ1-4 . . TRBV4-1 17 CASSQLFSRGGREKLFF TGCGCCAGCAGCCAACTTTTTAGTAGGGGTGGGAGAGAAAAACTGTTTTTT
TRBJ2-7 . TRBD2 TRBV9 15 CASSLGLAGVYEQYF TGTGCCAGCAGCCTGGGACTAGCGGGAGTGTACGAGCAGTACTTC
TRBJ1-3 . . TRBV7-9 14 CASSWLRSGNTIYF TGTGCCAGCAGCTGGTTGCGCTCTGGAAACACCATATATTTT
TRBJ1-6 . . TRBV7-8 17 CASSSDYSQMNNSPLHF TGTGCCAGCAGCTCCGACTACTCCCAGATGAATAATTCACCCCTCCACTTT
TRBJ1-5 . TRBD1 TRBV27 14 CASSPQGGGQPQHF TGTGCCAGCAGTCCCCAGGGGGGAGGTCAGCCCCAGCATTTT
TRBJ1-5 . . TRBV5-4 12 CASPGGGQPQHF TGTGCCAGCCCTGGGGGGGGTCAGCCCCAGCATTTT
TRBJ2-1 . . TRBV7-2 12 CASGRFGNEQFF TGTGCCAGCGGCCGATTTGGTAATGAGCAGTTCTTC
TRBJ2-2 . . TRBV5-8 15 CASSLAPGFDGELFF TGTGCCAGCAGCTTGGCTCCCGGGTTTGACGGGGAGCTGTTTTTT
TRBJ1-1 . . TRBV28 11 CASTFYTEAFF TGTGCCAGCACGTTCTACACTGAAGCTTTCTTT
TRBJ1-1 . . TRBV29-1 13 CSARTAVNTEAFF TGCAGCGCCCGGACAGCAGTGAACACTGAAGCTTTCTTT
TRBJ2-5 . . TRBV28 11 CASGGWETQYF TGTGCCAGCGGCGGGTGGGAGACCCAGTACTTC
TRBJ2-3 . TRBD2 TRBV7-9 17 CASSPNPGLVMSNTQYF TGTGCCAGCAGCCCTAACCCGGGACTAGTAATGAGTAATACGCAGTATTTT
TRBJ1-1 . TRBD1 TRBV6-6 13 CASSYRTGVEAFF TGTGCCAGCAGTTATCGGACAGGGGTTGAAGCTTTCTTT
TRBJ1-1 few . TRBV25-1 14 CASRGTGLNTEAFF TGTGCCAGCAGGGGGACCGGTTTGAACACTGAAGCTTTCTTT
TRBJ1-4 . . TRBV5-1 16 CASSLGATTPNEKLFF TGCGCCAGCAGCTTGGGGGCTACCACCCCAAATGAAAAACTGTTTTTT
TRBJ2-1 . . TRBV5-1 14 CASSQHGVYNEQFF TGCGCCAGCAGTCAACACGGGGTCTACAATGAGCAGTTCTTC
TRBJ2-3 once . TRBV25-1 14 CASSEGSSADTQYF TGTGCCAGCAGTGAAGGGTCTAGCGCAGATACGCAGTATTTT
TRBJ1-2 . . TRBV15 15 CATSRERGAFYGYTF TGTGCCACCAGCAGAGAAAGGGGAGCATTCTATGGCTACACCTTC